The 9 T cell receptor beta chains below were found in one sample sequenced in a study of CD8 T cells in ankylosing spondylitis. Study observations and caveats: Roughly 8 highly homologous variants made up a TCR beta motif that seemed to typify ankylosing spondylitis blood.

No antigen has been assigned to these receptors. TCRdb used MiXCR to reprocess the 5' RACE reads, holding one entry per CDR3 protein. The data contain about 450,000 distinct CDR3 sequences, roughly 25% of them seen just once; the ten biggest clones take up approximately 1%. Input material: blood, either unsorted or a sorted T cell fraction (not recorded which). Receptors originate from a male donor with ankylosing spondylitis.

This clonotype has just a few counts. The chain combines TRBV5-1 with TRBJ1-2, with TRBD1 matching over 8 bases. The germline CDR1 and CDR2 sequences are SGHRS and YFSETQ. The CDR3 spans 14 residues. Losses at the gene ends were 4 bases for V and 7 bases for J; bases not matched to a gene: 9. The CDR3 sequence: CASSSTRGTGGYTF. For the CDR3, the DNA is TGCGCCAGCAGCAGCACACGCGGGACAGGTGGCTACACCTTC.

The CDR3 bases are TGTGCCAGCTCACTTGTCCGGGACATTTATCGTTTCTCTAGGGGCTACACCTTC. This codes for CASSLVRDIYRFSRGYTF. V usage is TRBV18 and J usage is TRBJ1-2; D is possibly TRBD1 (6 bases). The CDR3 has 18 residues. V lost 4 bases to trimming and J lost 8 bases, with 29 bases between them. Germline-derived CDR1 and CDR2 are KGHSH and LQKENI.

This clonotype came up a few times. This chain connects TRBV5-1 to TRBJ2-5; D might be TRBD2 (7 bases). Germline V CDR1 and CDR2: SGHRS, YFSETQ. Trimming took 2 bases from V and 5 from J, leaving 13 bases between them. The CDR3 runs to 14 residues. CDR3 sequence: CASSLLQGGETQYF. The CDR3 region has the DNA TGCGCCAGCAGCTTACTACAGGGAGGGGAGACCCAGTACTTC.

This clonotype was picked up a small number of times. The rearrangement uses TRBV7-6 and TRBJ2-1; 7 bases align to TRBD2. This CDR3 has 13 residues. After removal of 3 bases from V and 9 bases from J, the junction contained 5 bases not matched to a gene. Germline CDR1 and CDR2: SGHVS and FNYEAQ. CDR3 nucleotide sequence: TGTGCCAGCAGCTTCGGGCGGGAGAGTGAGCAGTTCTTC. This translates into CASSFGRESEQFF.

This clonotype was seen more than once but under ten times. This chain joins TRBV5-1 and TRBJ2-7; TRBD2 aligns across 9 bases. The CDR3 covers 15 residues. V was clipped by 2 bases and J by 7 bases; unmatched bases: 10. CDR1 and CDR2 (germline): SGHRS, YFSETQ. CDR3 loop: CASSFLAGGPHEQYF. CDR3 sequence (DNA): TGCGCCAGCAGCTTTTTGGCGGGAGGGCCGCATGAGCAGTACTTC. Full variable domain (outside the CDR3, taken from reference TRBV5-1 and TRBJ2-7): KAGVTQTPRYLIKTRGQQVTLSCSPISGHRSVSWYQQTPGQGLQFLFEYFSETQRNKGNFPGRFSGRQFSNSRSEMNVSTLELGDSALYLCASSFLAGGPHEQYFGPGTRLTVT.

This clonotype has just one count. The chain uses TRBV11-2 and TRBJ2-7, with 8 positions matching TRBD1. Germline V lookup: CDR1 SGHAT, CDR2 FQNNGV. The CDR3 sequence is 15 residues long. V gave up 2 bases and J gave up 3 bases; unmatched junction bases: 6. DNA for the CDR3: TGTGCCAGCAGCTTATCGGGACAGGTTATCTACGAGCAGTACTTC. Translation gives CASSLSGQVIYEQYF.

V is TRBV7-8 and J is TRBJ1-5; a weak D match, TRBD1 (5 bases). The CDR3 has 13 residues. The V gene lost 6 bases and the J gene lost 5 bases, with 11 bases spanning the gap. CDR1 and CDR2 (germline): SGHVS, FQNEAQ. CDR3: CASSPLGDQPQHF. In DNA form, the CDR3 reads TGTGCCAGCAGTCCCTTGGGGGATCAGCCCCAGCATTTT.

There are a few counts of this clonotype. V is TRBV2 and J is TRBJ1-1; D ambiguous. The CDR3 loop spans 13 amino acids. The V gene's germline CDR1 is SNHLY and CDR2 FYNNEI. The CDR3 coding sequence is TGTGCAGATTCAGACGATATGAACACTGAAGCTTTCTTT. Residues: CADSDDMNTEAFF.

This clonotype was recorded once. The rearrangement links TRBV18 to TRBJ2-7; a possible D gene is TRBD2 (5 bases). Germline V gives CDR1 KGHSH, CDR2 LQKENI. The CDR3 loop spans 15 amino acids. With 3 bases removed from V and 1 base from J, the gap between germline ends came to 13 bases. The CDR3 here is CASSPDLGGSYEQYF. The CDR3 DNA follows: TGTGCCAGCTCACCCGACCTAGGAGGTTCCTACGAGCAGTACTTC.